Detailed here is one TCR beta chain. CDR1 is DFQATT and CDR2 is SNEGSKA in the germline V gene (reference sequence). CDR3 length equals 14 residues. Unmatched junction bases numbered 9, after V lost 3 bases and J lost 6 bases. This entry belongs to a study of blood T cell repertoires in COVID-19. For the study at large: Sites in the United States, Italy and Spain provided acute and convalescent COVID-19 samples. The cDNA or gDNA used as material had been derived from T cells, B-cell-depleted T cells, or PBMCs.

As processed by the authors: Nucleated cell number was recorded as an estimate derived from reference gene primer amplification. Sequencing used immunoSEQ multiplex PCR; TCRdb keeps in-frame clones, though not all of them. That table is the source of V, J and clone size, and D and trimming were worked out from the DNA. The sample includes about 200,000 clones, more than 75% of them seen just once. This chain links TRBV20-1 with TRBJ2-7, with 9 bases matching TRBD2. The sequence derives from a man between 60 and 75 years old who had recovered from COVID-19. The specimen was peripheral blood. CDR3 DNA sequence: TGCAGTGCTAGTGAGTCTAGCGGGGACCGCGAGCAGTACTTC. Translating gives CSASESSGDREQYF.